This entry features one TCR beta chain sequence. Its antigen is still unknown. A single record per CDR3 protein comes from TCRdb applying MiXCR to the 5' RACE reads. The sample holds 700,000 to 1,000,000 distinct CDR3 sequences; 10% to 15% are singletons and the top ten take under 0.6%. The data derive from a study of CD8 T cells in ankylosing spondylitis. Study observations and caveats: It appeared that ankylosing spondylitis blood was characterized by a TCR beta motif of fewer than ten highly homologous variants.

V was pared by 1 base and J by 3 bases, with 6 bases between. This CDR3 region has 13 residues. The sequenced material came from blood, either unsorted or a sorted T cell fraction (not recorded which). The sequence was collected from a male donor with ankylosing spondylitis. V usage is TRBV12-3 or TRBV12-4 and J usage is TRBJ1-2; D call uncertain. The CDR3 bases are TGTGCCAGCAGTTTAGGGGAAGACTATGGCTACACCTTC. Its protein is CASSLGEDYGYTF.